The T cell receptor beta chain under discussion was sequenced for a study of response to subunit inactivated influenza vaccine. Trimming stripped 3 bases from V and 2 bases from J, with 13 bases between. CDR3 size: 14 residues. The germline CDR1 and CDR2 sequences are DFQATT and SNEGSKA (reference sequence). TCRdb passed the RT-PCR reads through MiXCR, listing each CDR3 protein once. The sample records more than 700,000 distinct CDR3 sequences, around 21% being singletons. With respect to this clonotype: The antigen is not known.

Study-wide findings and caveats: Authors suggested each seasonal flu vaccination may recruit only limited numbers of new T cells.

The source is a man aged 45 to 65 who received an inactivated influenza vaccine. Material: PBMCs from blood, obtained around 5 days after vaccination. This sequence joins TRBV20-1 and TRBJ2-5, with D uncertain. The CDR3 nucleotides are TGCAGTGCTAGGGCCTGGGCAGGTCAAGAGACCCAGTACTTC. This encodes CSARAWAGQETQYF.